These 21 T cell receptor beta chains share one sample of origin, sequenced in a study of cytomegalovirus exposure and HLA in healthy donors (dated by TCRdb to 2015 to 2018). Receptors were amplified or captured by the immunoSEQ multiplex PCR assay. Here the immuneACCESS table is served through TCRdb, limited to in-frame sequences with V and J called. Missing clones are a known gap in these copies; in checked studies unresolved V genes cover under half, and the rest lacks a known reason. This sample lists about 350,000 clones; approximately 86% were detected once. The leading ten clones occupy roughly 1.2% of the sample. Sequencing was done on a sample of PBMCs. The receptor source for this set is a woman aged 30 to 39 in good health and CMV-seropositive.

The chain's CDR3 is CATSIREGTEAFF. The CDR3 nucleotides read TGTGCCACCAGCATCCGGGAGGGGACTGAAGCTTTCTTT. The genes are TRBV15 and TRBJ1-1, with D possibly TRBD1 on 5 matching bases. Per germline, CDR1 LNHNV and CDR2 YYDKDF (reference sequence). CDR3 length: 13 amino acids. The ends were cut back, 4 bases at V and 5 bases at J, with 11 bases in the middle.

This clone was detected once. The V call is TRBV11-2, the J call TRBJ2-7; D is ambiguous. Germline assignment: CDR1 SGHAT and CDR2 FQNNGV. Trimming stripped 5 bases from V and 7 bases from J, with 18 bases between. The CDR3 loop spans 14 amino acids. The CDR3 nucleotides are TGTGCCAGCAGCGAATCCCATATTGCGGTAGAGCAGTACTTC. Amino acids: CASSESHIAVEQYF.

The gene calls are TRBV27 and TRBJ2-1; 12 positions agree with TRBD2. V lost 9 bases and J lost 0; bases outside the gene matches: 3. Per germline, CDR1 MNHEY and CDR2 SMNVEV (reference sequence). The CDR3 is 15 amino acids. CDR3 residues: CARMTSGSSYNEQFF. The CDR3 DNA is TGTGCCAGGATGACTAGCGGGAGCTCCTACAATGAGCAGTTCTTC.

This sequence joins TRBV5-1 and TRBJ2-1; D possibly matches TRBD1 or TRBD2 (5 bases each). Germline assignment: CDR1 SGHRS and CDR2 YFSETQ. This CDR3 region has 16 residues. V was shortened by 0 bases and J by 0 bases, with 10 bases between the two germline ends. The CDR3 DNA follows: TGCGCCAGCAGCTTGGGGTGGGGGAGCTCCTACAATGAGCAGTTCTTC. This translates into CASSLGWGSSYNEQFF.

The gene calls are TRBV6-5 and TRBJ2-7; 9 positions match TRBD2. V was clipped by 0 bases and J by 6 bases; unmatched bases: 9. Germline V CDR1 and CDR2: MNHEY, SVGAGI. This CDR3 region has 16 residues. The CDR3 reads CASSYSLLAGAPEQYF. As DNA, the CDR3 is TGTGCCAGCAGTTACTCCCTTTTAGCGGGAGCCCCCGAGCAGTACTTC.

V usage is TRBV5-1 and J usage is TRBJ2-3; D perhaps matches TRBD1 (6 bases). The germline V and J ends were trimmed by 2 bases and 3 bases, with 19 bases remaining between them. CDR3 length: 17 amino acids. The germline gives CDR1 SGHRS, CDR2 YFSETQ. The CDR3 DNA reads as TGCGCCAGCAGCTTCAGGGGAAAGAGTGCCGGGACAGATACGCAGTATTTT. Amino acids: CASSFRGKSAGTDTQYF. Filled out from reference TRBV5-1 and TRBJ2-3, the complete variable domain reads KAGVTQTPRYLIKTRGQQVTLSCSPISGHRSVSWYQQTPGQGLQFLFEYFSETQRNKGNFPGRFSGRQFSNSRSEMNVSTLELGDSALYLCASSFRGKSAGTDTQYFGPGTRLTVL.

The V gene is TRBV28, the J gene TRBJ2-3; a possible D gene is TRBD2 (7 bases). The CDR3 consists of 16 residues. CDR1 is MDHEN, CDR2 SYDVKM, per germline. Between the trimmed V and J ends, which lost 2 bases and 5 bases, there was a span of 17 bases. CDR3 residues: CASSLRGAELVDTQYF. The CDR3 bases are TGTGCCAGCAGTTTACGGGGGGCTGAATTAGTAGATACGCAGTATTTT.

The chain is built from TRBV19 and TRBJ1-5, with a weak D call TRBD1 (5 bases). The CDR3 sequence is 15 residues long. V was pared by 4 bases and J by 2 bases, with 12 bases between. Germline CDR1 is LNHDA and CDR2 is SQIVND (reference sequence). CDR3 amino acids: CASSTGQGGNQPQHF. The CDR3 bases are TGTGCCAGTAGTACAGGGCAGGGTGGCAATCAGCCCCAGCATTTT. Variable domain in full (rest from reference TRBV19 and TRBJ1-5): DGGITQSPKYLFRKEGQNVTLSCEQNLNHDAMYWYRQDPGQGLRLIYYSQIVNDFQKGDIAEGYSVSREKKESFPLTVTSAQKNPTAFYLCASSTGQGGNQPQHFGDGTRLSIL.

V is TRBV10-1 and J is TRBJ2-3; 13 bases match TRBD2. Germline CDR1 reads WNHNN; CDR2 reads SYGVQD (reference sequence). Trimming at V came to 7 bases and at J to 5 bases, leaving 12 bases not matched to a gene. The CDR3 sequence is 17 residues long. The CDR3 DNA follows: TGCGCCAGCATCGGACTAGCGGGGGCCGGCAATGAAGATACGCAGTATTTT. Encoded protein: CASIGLAGAGNEDTQYF.

The rearrangement uses TRBV28 and TRBJ2-7, with 7 bases that match TRBD1. The germline gives CDR1 MDHEN, CDR2 SYDVKM. With V trimmed by 7 bases and J by 0 bases, 6 bases remained unmatched. CDR3 length: 14 residues. The CDR3 loop is CASKGARSSYEQYF. CDR3 coding DNA: TGTGCCAGCAAGGGGGCTAGGAGCTCCTACGAGCAGTACTTC.

The chain joins TRBV5-5 to TRBJ2-2, with D maybe TRBD2 (6 bases). Between the trimmed V and J ends, which lost 1 base and 2 bases, there was a span of 9 bases. This CDR3 region has 15 residues. The germline V gene encodes CDR1 SGHKS and CDR2 YYEKEE (reference sequence). The DNA of the CDR3 is TGTGCCAGCAGCTTGATCGGGGGAAACACCGGGGAGCTGTTTTTT. Its protein is CASSLIGGNTGELFF.

The chain has TRBV2 and TRBJ1-1, with a weak D call TRBD1 (6 bases). The CDR3 length is 15 residues. Per germline, CDR1 SNHLY and CDR2 FYNNEI. V dropped 1 base and J dropped 7 bases, with 16 bases sitting between them. The CDR3 bases are TGTGCCAGCAGTGAAGGACAGGAGGAGTTGGTTGAAGCTTTCTTT. Translation: CASSEGQEELVEAFF.

This clone was detected only once. V is TRBV11-2 and J is TRBJ2-2, with TRBD2 matching over 9 bases. CDR3 length: 18 amino acids. V gave up 0 bases and J gave up 1 base; unmatched junction bases: 6. Germline V CDR1 and CDR2: SGHAT, FQNNGV. CDR3 sequence: CASSLDLPSGVNTGELFF. The CDR3 region has the DNA TGTGCCAGCAGCTTAGATCTGCCTAGCGGGGTGAACACCGGGGAGCTGTTTTTT.

The J gene is TRBJ2-1, the V gene TRBV6-5; TRBD1 might be the D (5 bases). This CDR3 is 14 amino acids long. Trimming took 6 bases from V and 8 from J, leaving 17 bases between them. Germline CDR1 MNHEY, CDR2 SVGAGI. In DNA, the CDR3 is TGTGCCAGCAGCACTGGGCAGGCAGGGTATGAGCAGTTCTTC. Encoded protein: CASSTGQAGYEQFF.

This chain joins TRBV5-1 and TRBJ2-2; a weak D match, TRBD1 (6 bases). V gave up 1 base and J gave up 3 bases, with 10 bases separating them. The CDR3 totals 15 residues. The germline V gene has CDR1 SGHRS and CDR2 YFSETQ. The CDR3 DNA is TGCGCCAGCAGCTTGCGGGACACCTACACCGGGGAGCTGTTTTTT. Its protein is CASSLRDTYTGELFF.

In its sample, this clone was seen once. This chain uses TRBV4-1 with TRBJ2-7; 8 bases fit TRBD1. Germline V gene sequence: CDR1 MGHRA, CDR2 YSYEKL. The CDR3 runs to 16 residues. V trimming: 0 bases; J trimming: 0 bases; junction bases outside the gene matches: 4. CDR3 nucleotides: TGCGCCAGCAGCCAAGATCGCCAGGGGGCCTCCTACGAGCAGTACTTC. Amino acid sequence: CASSQDRQGASYEQYF.

This chain connects TRBV6-5 to TRBJ2-7; the D gene is possibly TRBD2 (6 bases). Germline V CDR1 and CDR2: MNHEY, SVGAGI. Trimming removed 6 bases at V and 3 bases at J, with 15 bases between. CDR3 length: 14 amino acids. CDR3 region: CASSPDYRYYEQYF. In DNA form, the CDR3 reads TGTGCCAGCAGCCCGGACTATCGGTACTACGAGCAGTACTTC.

There are a few counts of this clone. This chain joins TRBV28 and TRBJ1-5; D might be TRBD1 (5 bases). Germline assignment: CDR1 MDHEN and CDR2 SYDVKM. Trimming left V 7 bases short and J 3 bases short, with 13 bases between. There are 14 residues in the CDR3. The CDR3, as DNA: TGTGCCAGCATCCAGGGTTCAATCAATCAGCCCCAGCATTTT. Translation: CASIQGSINQPQHF.

V gene TRBV4-3 combines with J gene TRBJ2-1, with TRBD2 matching 13 bases. The ends lost 4 bases at V and 5 bases at J; junction bases unmatched: 8. The CDR3 runs 17 residues. CDR1 and CDR2 (germline): LGHNA, YSLEER. CDR3 nucleotides: TGCGCCAGCAGCCGCGGAGAGGGACTAGCGGGGCACAATGAGCAGTTCTTC. Amino acids: CASSRGEGLAGHNEQFF.

This chain links TRBV11-2 with TRBJ2-7; 9 positions agree with TRBD2. This CDR3 is 17 amino acids long. The V segment lost 1 base and the J segment 1 base; nucleotides outside the gene matches: 8. Germline V gene data show CDR1 as SGHAT and CDR2 as FQNNGV. The CDR3 DNA reads as TGTGCCAGCAGCTTAGGGTCCCTAGCGGGAAGATCCTACGAGCAGTACTTC. Translating gives CASSLGSLAGRSYEQYF.

V and J are TRBV7-2 and TRBJ1-5; D perhaps matches TRBD1 (6 bases). Germline V CDR1 and CDR2: SGHTA, FQGNSA. V was clipped by 5 bases and J by 9 bases, with 20 bases between them. The CDR3 length is 15 residues. The CDR3 nucleotides read TGTGCCAGCAGCCCTCCGGGGGGGCAGTTTGGGCCCCAGCATTTT. Its translation: CASSPPGGQFGPQHF.